The 8 T cell receptor beta chains below all came from one sample that was sequenced in a study of lymphopenia after photon versus proton radiotherapy. Here immunoSEQ multiplex PCR was the method, and the copy in TCRdb shows in-frame clones only, minus some. In the table there are about 62,000 clones, about nine tenths of which are singletons. The source was peripheral blood, collected from a patient treated with proton-based radiotherapy. These TCRs come from a man at least 80 years old with esophageal cancer.

The gene calls are TRBV5-6 and TRBJ2-7; weak D call: TRBD1 (5 bases). This CDR3 has 14 amino acids. Deletions cut 8 bases from V and 2 bases from J, with 17 bases between. The germline V gene has CDR1 SGHDT and CDR2 YYEEEE. The CDR3 DNA sequence: TGTGCCAGTACCGCAGCAACAGGTCCCTACGAGCAGTACTTC. Its protein is CASTAATGPYEQYF. The full variable domain, its missing parts supplied by reference TRBV5-6 and TRBJ2-7, is DAGVTQSPTHLIKTRGQQVTLRCSPKSGHDTVSWYQQALGQGPQFIFQYYEEEERQRGNFPDRFSGHQFPNYSSELNVNALLLGDSALYLCASTAATGPYEQYFGPGTRLTVT.

V gene TRBV7-2 combines with J gene TRBJ2-4, with D possibly being TRBD2 (5 bases). CDR3 length: 14 amino acids. Between the trimmed V and J ends, which lost 4 bases and 6 bases, there was a span of 13 bases. Germline V gene sequence: CDR1 SGHTA, CDR2 FQGNSA. The CDR3 protein is CASSSPHGVNIQYF. CDR3 coding DNA: TGTGCCAGCAGCTCCCCCCACGGGGTAAACATTCAGTACTTC.

The chain has TRBV7-2 and TRBJ1-2, with D hard to call. Germline CDR1 and CDR2: SGHTA and FQGNSA. The CDR3 runs 15 residues. Deletions cut 5 bases from V and 0 bases from J, with 13 bases between. CDR3 sequence: CASSPETYANYGYTF. The CDR3 DNA sequence: TGTGCCAGCAGCCCCGAGACCTACGCTAACTATGGCTACACCTTC.

The chain combines TRBV6-5 with TRBJ2-1, with 10 bases aligning to TRBD1. CDR3 length: 16 amino acids. Looked up from germline, CDR1 is MNHEY and CDR2 is SVGAGI. Unmatched junction bases numbered 4, after V lost 4 bases and J lost 1 base. CDR3 in amino acids: CASSSPGQGSYNEQFF. The CDR3 bases are TGTGCCAGCAGTTCCCCGGGACAGGGGTCCTACAATGAGCAGTTCTTC.

The V call is TRBV7-8, the J call TRBJ2-5, with D unresolved. Trimming removed 2 bases at V and 5 bases at J, with 12 bases between. Looked up from germline, CDR1 is SGHVS and CDR2 is FQNEAQ. This CDR3 spans 14 amino acids. The CDR3 DNA reads as TGTGCCAGCAGCTTAAACAGACGGCCCGAGACCCAGTACTTC. The encoded protein is CASSLNRRPETQYF.

The rearrangement joins TRBV23-1 to TRBJ1-4, with 7 bases identical to TRBD1. TRBV23-1 is sorted into the ORF group, with uncertain function. V lost 6 bases, J lost 7 bases, and 17 bases stayed unmatched. This CDR3 is built from 17 residues. The CDR3 DNA is TGCGCCAGCAGCCCCCGGAGGGAGGGGGCTCTGAGTGAAAAACTGTTTTTT. It codes for CASSPRREGALSEKLFF.

In nucleotides, the CDR3 is TGTGCCAGCAGCTTTGAGACATTTCCTAGGGGAACGGGGGAGCAGTACTTC. Protein: CASSFETFPRGTGEQYF. The genes are TRBV5-4 and TRBJ2-7; D may correspond to TRBD1 or TRBD2 (5 bases each). This CDR3 has 17 amino acids. V was cut by 2 bases and J by 7 bases, with 25 bases left in between. The germline V gene has CDR1 SGHNT and CDR2 YYREEE (reference sequence). The variable domain in full, completed from reference TRBV5-4 and TRBJ2-7, reads ETGVTQSPTHLIKTRGQQVTLRCSSQSGHNTVSWYQQALGQGPQFIFQYYREEENGRGNFPPRFSGLQFPNYSSELNVNALELDDSALYLCASSFETFPRGTGEQYFGPGTRLTVT.

This chain links TRBV18 with TRBJ1-3; D remains unclear. V was cut by 2 bases and J by 2 bases, with 10 bases left in between. Looked up from germline, CDR1 is KGHSH and CDR2 is LQKENI. This CDR3 is 15 amino acids long. In nucleotides, the CDR3 is TGTGCCAGCTCACCAAATGCGGGAGCTGGAAACACCATATATTTT. Translation: CASSPNAGAGNTIYF.